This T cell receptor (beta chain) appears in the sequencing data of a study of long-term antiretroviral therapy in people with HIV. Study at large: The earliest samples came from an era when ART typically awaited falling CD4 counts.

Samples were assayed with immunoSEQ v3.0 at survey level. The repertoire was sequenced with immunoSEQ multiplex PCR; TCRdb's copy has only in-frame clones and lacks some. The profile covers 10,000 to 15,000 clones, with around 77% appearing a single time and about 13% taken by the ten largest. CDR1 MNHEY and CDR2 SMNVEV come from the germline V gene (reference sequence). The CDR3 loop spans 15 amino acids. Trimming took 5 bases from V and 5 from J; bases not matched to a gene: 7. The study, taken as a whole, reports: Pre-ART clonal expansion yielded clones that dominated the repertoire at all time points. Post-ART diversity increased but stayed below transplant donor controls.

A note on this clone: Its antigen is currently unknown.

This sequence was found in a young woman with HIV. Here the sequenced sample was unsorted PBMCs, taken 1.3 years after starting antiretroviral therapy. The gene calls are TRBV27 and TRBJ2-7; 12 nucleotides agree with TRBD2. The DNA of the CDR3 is TGTGCCAGCAGTCTAGGGACTAGCGGGCCCCACGAGCAGTACTTC. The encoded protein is CASSLGTSGPHEQYF.